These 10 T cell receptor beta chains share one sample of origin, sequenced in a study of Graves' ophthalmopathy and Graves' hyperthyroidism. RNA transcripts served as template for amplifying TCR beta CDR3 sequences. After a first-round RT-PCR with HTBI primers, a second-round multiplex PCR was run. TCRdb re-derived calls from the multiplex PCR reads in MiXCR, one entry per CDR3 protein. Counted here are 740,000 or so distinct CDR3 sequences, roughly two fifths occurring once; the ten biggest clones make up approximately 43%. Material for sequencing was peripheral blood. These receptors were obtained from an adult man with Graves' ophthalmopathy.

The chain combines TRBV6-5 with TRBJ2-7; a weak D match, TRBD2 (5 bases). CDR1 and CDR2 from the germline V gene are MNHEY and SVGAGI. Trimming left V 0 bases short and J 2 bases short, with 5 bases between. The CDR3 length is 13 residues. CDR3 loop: CASSYSEAYEQYF. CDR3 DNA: TGTGCCAGCAGTTACTCGGAGGCCTACGAGCAGTACTTC.

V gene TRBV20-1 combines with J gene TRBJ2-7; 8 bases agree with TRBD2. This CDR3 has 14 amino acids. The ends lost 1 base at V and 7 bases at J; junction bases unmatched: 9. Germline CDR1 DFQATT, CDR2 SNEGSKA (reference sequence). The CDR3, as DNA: TGCAGTGCTAGAGGCGGGGGGACCGAACCTGAGCAGTACTTC. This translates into CSARGGGTEPEQYF.

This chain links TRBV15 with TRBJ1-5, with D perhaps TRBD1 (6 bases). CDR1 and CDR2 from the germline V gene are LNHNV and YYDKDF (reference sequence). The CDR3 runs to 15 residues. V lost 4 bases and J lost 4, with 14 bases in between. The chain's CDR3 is CATSIYRVRNQPQHF. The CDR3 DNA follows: TGTGCCACCAGCATATACAGGGTCCGGAATCAGCCCCAGCATTTT.

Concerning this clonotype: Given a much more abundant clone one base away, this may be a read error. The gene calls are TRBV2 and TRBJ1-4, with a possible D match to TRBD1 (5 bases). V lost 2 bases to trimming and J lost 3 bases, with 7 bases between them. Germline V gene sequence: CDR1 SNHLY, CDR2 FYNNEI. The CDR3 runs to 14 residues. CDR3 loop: CASSEWGANEKLFF. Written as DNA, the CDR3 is TGTGCCAGCAGTGAATGGGGGGCTAATGAAAAACTGTTTTTT.

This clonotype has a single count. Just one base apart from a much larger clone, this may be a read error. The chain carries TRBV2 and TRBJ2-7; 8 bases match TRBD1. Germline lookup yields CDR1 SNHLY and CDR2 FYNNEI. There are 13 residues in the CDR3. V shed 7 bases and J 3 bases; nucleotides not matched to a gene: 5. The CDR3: CASISDRGYEQYF. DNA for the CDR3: TGTGCCAGCATTTCCGACAGGGGCTACGAGCAGTACTTC.

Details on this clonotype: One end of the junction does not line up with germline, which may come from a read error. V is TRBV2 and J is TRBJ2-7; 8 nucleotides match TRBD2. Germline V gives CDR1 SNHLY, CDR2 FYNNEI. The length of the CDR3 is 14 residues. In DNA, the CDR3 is TGTGCCACCGCGGGCCTAGCGGGCTACTACGAGCAGTATTTC. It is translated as CATAGLAGYYEQYF.

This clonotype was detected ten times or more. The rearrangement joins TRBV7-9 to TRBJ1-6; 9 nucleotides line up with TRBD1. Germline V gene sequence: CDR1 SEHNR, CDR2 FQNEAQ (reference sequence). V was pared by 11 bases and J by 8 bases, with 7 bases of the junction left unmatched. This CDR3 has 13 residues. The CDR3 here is CAFRTGEDSPLHF. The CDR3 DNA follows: TGTGCCTTTCGGACAGGGGAGGATTCACCCCTCCACTTT.

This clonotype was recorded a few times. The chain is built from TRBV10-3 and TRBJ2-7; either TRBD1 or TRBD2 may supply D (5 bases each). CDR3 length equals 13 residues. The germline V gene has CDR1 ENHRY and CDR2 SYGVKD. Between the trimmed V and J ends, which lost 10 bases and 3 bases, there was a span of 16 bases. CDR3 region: CASNTGRDYEQYF. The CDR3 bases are TGTGCCAGCAACACGGGACGGGACTACGAGCAGTACTTC.

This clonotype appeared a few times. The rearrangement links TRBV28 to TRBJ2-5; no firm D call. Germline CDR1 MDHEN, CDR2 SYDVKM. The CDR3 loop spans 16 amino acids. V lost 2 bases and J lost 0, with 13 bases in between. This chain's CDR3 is CASSLTYTGDQETQYF. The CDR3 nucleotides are TGTGCCAGCAGTTTAACTTACACCGGAGACCAAGAGACCCAGTACTTC.

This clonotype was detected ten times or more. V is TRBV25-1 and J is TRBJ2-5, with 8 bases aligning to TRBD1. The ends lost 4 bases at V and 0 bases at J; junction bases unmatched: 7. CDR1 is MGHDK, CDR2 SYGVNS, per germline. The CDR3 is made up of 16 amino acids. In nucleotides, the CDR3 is TGTGCCAGCAGTGTTGGGACAGGACCGTACCAAGAGACCCAGTACTTC. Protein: CASSVGTGPYQETQYF.